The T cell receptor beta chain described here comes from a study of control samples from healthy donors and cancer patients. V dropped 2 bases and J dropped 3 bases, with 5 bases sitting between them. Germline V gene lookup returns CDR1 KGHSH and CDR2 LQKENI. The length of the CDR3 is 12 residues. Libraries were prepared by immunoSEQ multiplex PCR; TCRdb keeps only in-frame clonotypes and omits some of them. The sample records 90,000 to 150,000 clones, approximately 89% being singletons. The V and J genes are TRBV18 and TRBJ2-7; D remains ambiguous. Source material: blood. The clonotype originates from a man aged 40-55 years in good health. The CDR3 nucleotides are TGTGCCAGCTCACCAAGTAACTACGAGCAGTACTTC. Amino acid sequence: CASSPSNYEQYF.